This T cell receptor (beta chain) was profiled in a study of blood T cell repertoires in COVID-19. Using immunoSEQ multiplex PCR, the repertoire was profiled, and TCRdb retains in-frame clones only, with some absent. This sample has around 200,000 clones, with more than 85% found just once. V lost 4 bases, J lost 4 bases, and 13 bases lay in between. CDR3 size: 14 residues. Germline CDR1 is SGHDN and CDR2 is FVKESK. This clone was counted once. This clonotype originated in a man aged 40-50 years with active or convalescent COVID-19. V usage is TRBV14 and J usage is TRBJ1-1; no definite D call. The sample consisted of peripheral blood. The CDR3 protein is CASSRAQSSTEAFF. Written as DNA, the CDR3 is TGTGCCAGCAGCCGGGCCCAGAGTAGCACTGAAGCTTTCTTT.